This paragraph covers one TCR beta chain sequence. Its antigen is as yet unknown. The data were taken from a study of long-term antiretroviral therapy in people with HIV. Study results and limitations: Collection spanned 2004 to 2017; ART regimens may be less effective than current ones.

Each specimen consisted of about 0.95-11 million cryopreserved PBMC prior to extraction of DNA. V lost 2 bases to trimming and J lost 1 base, with 9 bases between them. The CDR3 spans 14 residues. Germline V gene lookup returns CDR1 SGDLS and CDR2 YYNGEE. Assay version v3.0 of immunoSEQ was used, and it was run at survey level. Sequencing had a target that covered roughly 40,000-50,000 T-cell genomes per sample. Assay used: immunoSEQ multiplex PCR; TCRdb lists only in-frame clones, some missing. The sample shows about 17,000 clones, around 96% of them seen only once. V usage is TRBV9 and J usage is TRBJ1-1, with a weak D call TRBD1 (5 bases). The sequenced sample was unsorted PBMCs, obtained more than 10 years after starting antiretroviral therapy. This receptor was taken from a man younger than 45 with HIV. CDR3 DNA: TGTGCCAGCAGCGTTTTGACAGAGAACACTGAAGCTTTCTTT. Protein: CASSVLTENTEAFF.